Sequencing of this TCR beta chain was carried out in a study of cytomegalovirus exposure and HLA in healthy donors. Germline-derived CDR1 and CDR2 are MGHRA and YSYEKL. This CDR3 region has 15 residues. V shed 0 bases and J shed 5 bases, with 14 bases lying between them. PCR primers comprised 60 Vbeta and 13 Jbeta primers. Produced via immunoSEQ multiplex PCR; TCRdb's table is partial and in-frame only. This specimen shows some 75,000 clones; the ten leading clones hold 7.5% to 8%. Sequencing was done on a sample of PBMCs. The receptor was derived from a female donor in good health and CMV-seropositive. V usage is TRBV4-1 and J usage is TRBJ2-7; maybe TRBD1 (6 bases). This chain's CDR3 is CASSQETGTTNEQYF. CDR3 DNA sequence: TGCGCCAGCAGCCAAGAAACCGGGACAACTAACGAGCAGTACTTC.